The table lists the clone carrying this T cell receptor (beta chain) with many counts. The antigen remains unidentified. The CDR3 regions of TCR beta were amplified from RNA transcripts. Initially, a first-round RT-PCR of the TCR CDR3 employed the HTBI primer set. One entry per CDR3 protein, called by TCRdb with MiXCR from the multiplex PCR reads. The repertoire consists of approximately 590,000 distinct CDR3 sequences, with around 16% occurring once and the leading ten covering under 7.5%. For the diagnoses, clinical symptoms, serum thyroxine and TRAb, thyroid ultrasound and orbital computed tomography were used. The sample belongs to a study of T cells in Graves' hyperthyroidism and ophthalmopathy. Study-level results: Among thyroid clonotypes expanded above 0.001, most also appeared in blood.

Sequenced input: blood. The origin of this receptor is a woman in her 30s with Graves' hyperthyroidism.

The CDR3 sequence is CSAWTTEQYF. The CDR3 DNA is TGCAGTGCCTGGACGACGGAGCAGTACTTC. The chain has TRBV20-1 and TRBJ2-7; no reliable D call. The CDR3 is made up of 10 amino acids. The ends were cut back, 6 bases at V and 7 bases at J, with 10 bases in the middle. Germline CDR1 is DFQATT and CDR2 is SNEGSKA (reference sequence).